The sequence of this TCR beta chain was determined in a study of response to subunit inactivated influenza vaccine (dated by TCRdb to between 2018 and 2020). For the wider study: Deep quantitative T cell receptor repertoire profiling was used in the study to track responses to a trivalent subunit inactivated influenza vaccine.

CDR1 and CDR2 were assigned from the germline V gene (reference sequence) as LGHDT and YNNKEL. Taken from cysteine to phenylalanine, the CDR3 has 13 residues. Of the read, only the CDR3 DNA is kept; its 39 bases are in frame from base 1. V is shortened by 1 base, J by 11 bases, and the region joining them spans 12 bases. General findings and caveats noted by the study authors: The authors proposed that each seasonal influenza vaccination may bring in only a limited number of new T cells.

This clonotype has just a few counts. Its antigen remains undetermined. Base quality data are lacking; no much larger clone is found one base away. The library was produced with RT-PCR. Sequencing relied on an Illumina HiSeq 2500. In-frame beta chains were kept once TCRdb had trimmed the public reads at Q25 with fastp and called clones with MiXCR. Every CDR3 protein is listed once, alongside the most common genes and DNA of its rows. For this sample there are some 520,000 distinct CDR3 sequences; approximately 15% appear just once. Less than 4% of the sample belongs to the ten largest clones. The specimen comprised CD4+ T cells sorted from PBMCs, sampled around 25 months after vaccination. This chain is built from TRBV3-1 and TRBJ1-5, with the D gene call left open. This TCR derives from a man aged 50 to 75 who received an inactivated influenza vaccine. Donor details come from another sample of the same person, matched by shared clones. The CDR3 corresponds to CASSQGPERAQHF. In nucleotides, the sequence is TGTGCCAGCAGCCAAGGACCTGAGCGAGCCCAGCATTTT. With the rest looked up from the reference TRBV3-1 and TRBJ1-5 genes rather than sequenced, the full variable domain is DTAVSQTPKYLVTQMGNDKSIKCEQNLGHDTMYWYKQDSKKFLKIMFSYNNKELIINETVPNRFSPKSPDKAHLNLHINSLELGDSAVYFCASSQGPERAQHFGDGTRLSIL.